One sample yielded the 4 T cell receptor beta chains listed below, sequenced in a study of blood T cell repertoires in COVID-19. Profiling relied on immunoSEQ multiplex PCR, and the TCRdb table lists in-frame clones only, not all of them. The table shows some 300,000 clones, with roughly nine tenths occurring only once. Input material: PBMCs or T cells enriched from blood (not recorded which). The receptors stem from a woman aged 30 to 39 who had recovered from COVID-19.

V gene TRBV15 combines with J gene TRBJ1-4; TRBD1 matches 7 bases. Germline assignment: CDR1 LNHNV and CDR2 YYDKDF (reference sequence). CDR3 length equals 17 residues. V shed 3 bases, J shed 1 base, and the junction held 8 bases outside the gene matches. CDR3 nucleotide sequence: TGTGCCACCAGCAGTGGGCGGGACAGCCAAACTAATGAAAAACTGTTTTTT. Translated, it gives CATSSGRDSQTNEKLFF. The complete variable domain, with remaining parts taken from reference TRBV15 and TRBJ1-4, reads DAMVIQNPRYQVTQFGKPVTLSCSQTLNHNVMYWYQQKSSQAPKLLFHYYDKDFNNEADTPDNFQSRRPNTSFCFLDIRSPGLGDTAMYLCATSSGRDSQTNEKLFFGSGTQLSVL.

The chain is built from TRBV29-1 and TRBJ1-3, with D hard to call. The CDR3 is 14 amino acids. CDR1 and CDR2 (germline): SQVTM, ANQGSEA. V gave up 4 bases and J gave up 3 bases, with 13 bases separating them. As DNA, the CDR3 is TGCAGCGTTGTATATCCGCAGGATGGAAACACCATATATTTT. The encoded protein is CSVVYPQDGNTIYF.

V and J are TRBV14 and TRBJ2-1; TRBD2 agrees at 10 bases. V lost 2 bases and J lost 4; bases outside the gene matches: 2. CDR3 length: 15 amino acids. CDR1 is SGHDN, CDR2 FVKESK, per germline. CDR3 nucleotide sequence: TGTGCCAGCAGCCAACAAGCGGGGGGGTACAATGAGCAGTTCTTC. This codes for CASSQQAGGYNEQFF.

The chain is built from TRBV7-8 and TRBJ1-4; no firm D call. CDR3 size: 14 residues. Germline CDR1 reads SGHVS; CDR2 reads FQNEAQ. Trimming removed 8 bases at V and 3 bases at J, with 13 bases between. This chain's CDR3 is CASRRAGSNEKLFF. The CDR3 DNA follows: TGTGCCAGCCGCCGGGCGGGGTCTAATGAAAAACTGTTTTTT.